The sequence of this T cell receptor (beta chain) was determined in a study of long-term antiretroviral therapy in people with HIV. Study at large: Some samples came about a decade before the 2015 immediate-ART recommendation, and these were the earliest. Study-wide results and caveats: Clonal populations expanded prior to ART predominated within the repertoire at all time points. In HIV, the repertoires covered a tighter span of CDR3 lengths than in controls.

V was trimmed by 2 bases and J by 5 bases, leaving 3 bases between them. This CDR3 contains 11 residues. CDR1 and CDR2 from the germline V gene are MNHEY and SVGAGI. A note on this clone: Its antigen is currently unknown.

Run at survey level, the immunoSEQ assay was version v3.0. Per sample, sequencing targeted roughly 35,000-50,000 T-cell genomes. Profiling relied on immunoSEQ multiplex PCR, and the TCRdb table lists in-frame clones only, not all of them. The profile shows 30,000 to 40,000 clones, 80% to 90% of them singletons. This specimen consisted of unsorted PBMCs, obtained 2.2 years after starting antiretroviral therapy. The gene calls are TRBV6-5 and TRBJ1-2, with D hard to call. This sequence was found in a man younger than 35 with HIV. Written as DNA, the CDR3 is TGTGCCAGCAGTTACCGATATGGCTACACCTTC. It translates to CASSYRYGYTF.